This passage covers 13 T cell receptor beta chains from one sample sequenced in a study of blood T cell repertoires in COVID-19. Assay used: immunoSEQ multiplex PCR; TCRdb lists only in-frame clones, some missing. The data show 350,000 to 450,000 clones, with approximately 93% seen just once and about 0.78% held by the top ten. Specimen: PBMCs or T cells enriched from blood (not recorded which). The receptors originated from a woman aged 40 to 55 who had been exposed to COVID-19.

The chain joins TRBV30 to TRBJ1-6; the D gene is possibly TRBD1 (5 bases). The germline V gene has CDR1 GTSNPN and CDR2 SVGIG (reference sequence). The length of the CDR3 is 13 residues. V was cut by 6 bases and J by 9 bases, with 15 bases left in between. The CDR3 region is CACNTGGGSPLHF. CDR3 sequence (DNA): TGTGCCTGCAACACCGGGGGAGGTTCACCCCTCCACTTT.

The chain combines TRBV10-3 with TRBJ2-5, with D tentatively TRBD1 (6 bases). The CDR3 loop spans 16 amino acids. CDR1 is ENHRY and CDR2 is SYGVKD in the germline V gene. V was shortened by 5 bases and J by 5 bases, with 21 bases between the two germline ends. The CDR3 coding sequence is TGTGCCATCAGTACCAACCCGGGACACCCCGCGGAGACCCAGTACTTC. Translated, it gives CAISTNPGHPAETQYF.

V usage is TRBV2 and J usage is TRBJ2-1; D is perhaps TRBD2 (6 bases). The CDR3 has 15 residues. Trimming took off 2 bases at V and 9 bases at J, with 17 bases between the two ends. Germline-derived CDR1 and CDR2 are SNHLY and FYNNEI. In DNA, the CDR3 is TGTGCCAGCAGTGAATCGGGCCTAGCGAATGGTGAGCAGTTCTTC. Translating gives CASSESGLANGEQFF.

The rearrangement joins TRBV7-6 to TRBJ1-1; tentative D call: TRBD1 (6 bases). The CDR3 covers 15 residues. V lost 5 bases and J lost 1, with 14 bases in between. Per germline, CDR1 SGHVS and CDR2 FNYEAQ. CDR3 residues: CASSLRQATNTEAFF. DNA for the CDR3: TGTGCCAGCAGCCTAAGACAGGCGACGAACACTGAAGCTTTCTTT. Based on the CDR3 plus reference TRBV7-6 and TRBJ1-1, the full variable domain is GAGVSQSPRYKVTKRGQDVALRCDPISGHVSLYWYRQALGQGPEFLTYFNYEAQQDKSGLPNDRFSAERPEGSISTLTIQRTEQRDSAMYRCASSLRQATNTEAFFGQGTRLTVV.

The chain combines TRBV18 with TRBJ1-2; D perhaps matches TRBD1 (5 bases). CDR1 and CDR2 from the germline V gene are KGHSH and LQKENI. This CDR3 comprises 11 residues. V was clipped by 6 bases and J by 6 bases, with 8 bases between them. In DNA form, the CDR3 reads TGTGCCAGCTCGACAGAAGATGGCTACACCTTC. This gives the protein CASSTEDGYTF.

This chain connects TRBV27 to TRBJ2-3; D is ambiguous. The CDR3 covers 14 residues. V was shortened by 4 bases and J by 2 bases, with 10 bases between the two germline ends. Germline V CDR1 and CDR2: MNHEY, SMNVEV (reference sequence). CDR3: CASSYRDITDTQYF. The DNA of the CDR3 is TGTGCCAGCAGTTATCGCGACATCACAGATACGCAGTATTTT.

V gene TRBV5-1 combines with J gene TRBJ1-1, with a weak D call TRBD1 (5 bases). This CDR3 region has 13 residues. Trimming cost V 0 bases and J 6 bases, with 9 bases left between them. CDR1 SGHRS and CDR2 YFSETQ come from the germline V gene. CDR3 bases: TGCGCCAGCAGCTTGGTTTCAGGGCCTGAAGCTTTCTTT. This codes for CASSLVSGPEAFF.

DNA for the CDR3: TGTGCCAGCAGCTTGTCAGTGGGACACGGAAATGAAAAACTGTTTTTT. Encoded protein: CASSLSVGHGNEKLFF. The V and J genes are TRBV5-4 and TRBJ1-4, with D possibly TRBD1 on 6 matching bases. The CDR3 extends over 16 amino acids. Trimming cost V 1 base and J 5 bases, with 15 bases left between them. From germline, CDR1 is SGHNT and CDR2 YYREEE (reference sequence).

The V gene is TRBV23-1, the J gene TRBJ2-7; TRBD1 agrees at 8 bases. TRBV23-1 is treated as an ORF (open reading frame) with a function not yet certain. This CDR3 is 14 amino acids long. The trim removed 2 bases at V and 6 bases at J, leaving 6 bases unmatched. CDR3 in DNA: TGCGCCAGCAGTCAACGAGGACAGGGCTTCGAGCAGTACTTC. Protein: CASSQRGQGFEQYF.

The chain employs TRBV19 and TRBJ2-6; 7 bases are shared with TRBD1. Germline lookup yields CDR1 LNHDA and CDR2 SQIVND (reference sequence). J lost 0 bases, V lost 1 base, and 6 bases had no gene match. This CDR3 is 18 amino acids long. The CDR3 reads CASSIVGTASSGANVLTF. CDR3 DNA sequence: TGTGCCAGTAGTATAGTCGGGACAGCCTCCTCTGGGGCCAACGTCCTGACTTTC. Full variable domain (remainder filled in from reference TRBV19 and TRBJ2-6): DGGITQSPKYLFRKEGQNVTLSCEQNLNHDAMYWYRQDPGQGLRLIYYSQIVNDFQKGDIAEGYSVSREKKESFPLTVTSAQKNPTAFYLCASSIVGTASSGANVLTFGAGSRLTVL.

The rearrangement links TRBV6-2 or TRBV6-3 to TRBJ1-2; the D gene is possibly TRBD1 (5 bases). V shed 6 bases and J shed 2 bases, with 10 bases lying between them. The CDR3 sequence is 13 residues long. Germline lookup yields CDR1 MNHEY and CDR2 SVGEGT. This CDR3 reads CASSEDINYGYTF. CDR3 coding DNA: TGTGCCAGCAGCGAGGACATCAACTATGGCTACACCTTC.

The genes are TRBV7-2 and TRBJ2-7; TRBD2 matches 9 bases. J gave up 4 bases and V 6 bases, and 10 bases lay outside the gene matches. The CDR3 length is 15 residues. Germline values: CDR1 SGHTA, CDR2 FQGNSA. The CDR3 region is CASSTGLASIYEQYF. The CDR3 DNA reads TGTGCCAGCAGTACAGGACTAGCGAGTATTTACGAGCAGTACTTC.

This clone appeared once. The J gene is TRBJ2-2, the V gene TRBV24-1; D is possibly TRBD1 (5 bases). The ends were cut back, 1 base at V and 1 base at J, with 9 bases in the middle. CDR3 size: 16 residues. CDR1 and CDR2 (germline): KGHDR, SFDVKD. The CDR3 coding sequence is TGTGCCACCAGTGATTTTGGGGCAGGGAACACCGGGGAGCTGTTTTTT. As protein: CATSDFGAGNTGELFF.